What follows is one TCR beta chain and its context. As yet, its antigen is unknown. The data were produced by immunoSEQ multiplex PCR, yet TCRdb's version contains in-frame clones alone and is incomplete. There are 99,000 or so clones in the sample; 80% to 90% occur only once, and 44% lies in the top ten. Germline V CDR1 and CDR2: MNHEY, SVGEGT. This CDR3 has 15 residues. Trimming removed 5 bases from V and 2 bases from J, with 13 bases in between. The data were taken from a study of T cell responses to AZD1222 COVID-19 vaccine. Notes on the study in general: Baseline testing showed seropositivity in only six AZD1222 recipients. Spike-spanning, vaccine-associated CD4 TCRs were dominant at 160-218 and 743-854.

The source of this sequence is an adult who received the AZD1222 COVID-19 vaccine. The sample consisted of peripheral blood, taken 28 days after the second AZD1222 dose. The rearrangement links TRBV6-2 or TRBV6-3 to TRBJ2-1; D may be TRBD2 (6 bases). DNA of the CDR3: TGTGCCAGCAGTCCGGGACTCGGGGCCTACAATGAGCAGTTCTTC. Translation gives CASSPGLGAYNEQFF.